This T cell receptor (beta chain) was retrieved from a study of CD8 T cells in ankylosing spondylitis. Whole-study findings and limits: In peripheral blood, disease-linked CD8+ clones occurred at relatively low frequencies. Apparently characteristic of ankylosing spondylitis blood was a TCR beta motif (roughly eight highly homologous variants).

MiXCR, run by TCRdb on the 5' RACE reads, gives a single entry per CDR3 protein. The repertoire holds 750,000 to 850,000 distinct CDR3 sequences, with approximately 10% as singletons. This clonotype has more than one count but fewer than ten. What it recognizes is unknown. The CDR3 consists of 13 residues. Trimming pared 11 bases from V and 4 bases from J, leaving 17 bases between. Per the germline V gene, CDR1 is MGHDK and CDR2 is SYGVNS. This TCR was recovered from a male donor with ankylosing spondylitis. The chain is built from TRBV25-1 and TRBJ1-1; weak D call: TRBD1 (6 bases). Specimen: blood, either unsorted or a sorted T cell fraction (not recorded which). The CDR3 region is CASRGAVGTEAFF. For the CDR3, the DNA is TGTGCCTCGAGGGGGGCAGTAGGCACTGAAGCTTTCTTT.